The present T cell receptor (beta chain) was sequenced within a study of shared clonotypes between healthy human individuals. Study overall: Donors were a couple of women and three men aged 18 to 49.

The study, taken as a whole, reports: Across a handful of donors, naive CD4 shared roughly 5%, naive CD8 more than 3%, memory CD4 roughly 2.5%, memory CD8 roughly 0.37%.

Clones were sequenced by immunoSEQ multiplex PCR, and TCRdb holds only the in-frame ones, with some missing. The sample yields about 2,100,000 clones, about 93% seen once. Comments on this clone: What it binds is unknown.

The CDR3 contains 15 residues. The ends were cut back, 0 bases at V and 5 bases at J, with 15 bases in the middle. Germline V gene lookup returns CDR1 SGHDT and CDR2 YYEEEE. Naive CD8 cells comprised CD45RO-negative, CCR7-positively selected cells, excluding terminally differentiated effector memory CD45RA+ cells. The healthy adult donors were HIV-negative and reported no recent acute infections or vaccinations. The J gene is TRBJ2-7, the V gene TRBV5-6; D is undetermined. The sequence derives from a man between 18 and 35 years old in good health. Some clones in this sample may be carry-over from other donors' samples. The sequenced sample was naive CD8+ T cells from PBMCs. The CDR3 region has the DNA TGTGCCAGCAGCTTGGGTGGGCGTGGTGGTCACGAGCAGTACTTC. Its translation: CASSLGGRGGHEQYF.